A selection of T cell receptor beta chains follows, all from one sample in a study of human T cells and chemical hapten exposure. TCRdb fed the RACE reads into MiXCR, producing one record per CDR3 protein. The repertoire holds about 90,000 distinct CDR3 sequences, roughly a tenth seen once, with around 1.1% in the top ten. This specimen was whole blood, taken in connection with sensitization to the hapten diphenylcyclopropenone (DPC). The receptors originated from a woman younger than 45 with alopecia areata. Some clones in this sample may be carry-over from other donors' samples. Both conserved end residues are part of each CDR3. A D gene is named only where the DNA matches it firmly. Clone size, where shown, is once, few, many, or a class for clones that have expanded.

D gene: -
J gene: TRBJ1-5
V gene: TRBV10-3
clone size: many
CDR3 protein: CAISDGSSNQPQHF
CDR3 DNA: TGTGCCATCAGTGATGGCAGCAGCAATCAGCCCCAGCATTTT

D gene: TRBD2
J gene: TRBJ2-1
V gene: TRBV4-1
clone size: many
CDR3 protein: CASSQGLAGENEQFF
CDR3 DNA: TGCGCCAGCAGCCAAGGACTAGCGGGTGAGAATGAGCAGTTCTTC

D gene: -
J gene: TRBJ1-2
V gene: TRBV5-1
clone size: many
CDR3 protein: CASSLGTVDYGYTF
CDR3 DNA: TGCGCCAGCAGCTTGGGGACGGTGGACTATGGCTACACCTTC

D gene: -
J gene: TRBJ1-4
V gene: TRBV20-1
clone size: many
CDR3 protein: CSAPTGPGNEKLFF
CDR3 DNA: TGCAGTGCCCCAACCGGGCCCGGTAATGAAAAACTGTTTTTT

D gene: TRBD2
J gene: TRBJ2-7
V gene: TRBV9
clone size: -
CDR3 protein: CASSVMSGSLPYEQYF
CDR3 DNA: TGTGCCAGCAGCGTGATGAGCGGGAGTTTGCCCTACGAGCAGTACTTC

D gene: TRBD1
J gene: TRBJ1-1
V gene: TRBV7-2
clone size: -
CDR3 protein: CASSRLDRGDGTEAFF
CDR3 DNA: TGTGCCAGCAGCAGATTAGACAGGGGAGATGGCACTGAAGCTTTCTTT

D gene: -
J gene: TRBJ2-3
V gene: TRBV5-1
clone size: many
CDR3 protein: CASSLGQDPDTQYF
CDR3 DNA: TGCGCCAGCAGCTTGGGACAGGATCCAGATACGCAGTATTTT

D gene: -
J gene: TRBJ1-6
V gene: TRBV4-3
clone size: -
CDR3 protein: CASSHGRVFDNSPLHF
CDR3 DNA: TGCGCCAGCAGCCACGGGCGGGTATTCGATAATTCACCCCTCCACTTT

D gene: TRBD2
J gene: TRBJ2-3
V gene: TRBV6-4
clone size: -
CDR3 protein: CASSDSGGAADTQYF
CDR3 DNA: TGTGCCAGCAGTGATAGCGGGGGGGCTGCAGATACGCAGTATTTT

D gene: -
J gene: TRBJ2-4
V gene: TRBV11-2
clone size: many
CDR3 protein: CASSGLRGSAKNIQYF
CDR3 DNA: TGTGCCAGCAGCGGCTTGAGGGGGTCGGCCAAAAACATTCAGTACTTC

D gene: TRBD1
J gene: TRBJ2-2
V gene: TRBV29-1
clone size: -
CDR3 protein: CSARRGTGDTGELFF
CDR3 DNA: TGCAGCGCGAGGAGGGGGACAGGTGACACCGGGGAGCTGTTTTTT

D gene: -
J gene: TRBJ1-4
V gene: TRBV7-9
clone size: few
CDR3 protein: CASSLLPTVNNEKLFF
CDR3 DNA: TGTGCCAGCAGCTTATTGCCGACAGTCAATAATGAAAAACTGTTTTTT

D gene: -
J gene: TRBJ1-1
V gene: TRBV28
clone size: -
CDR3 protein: CASSLLPGSGNTEAFF
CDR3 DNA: TGTGCCAGCAGTTTACTCCCCGGCTCTGGGAACACTGAAGCTTTCTTT

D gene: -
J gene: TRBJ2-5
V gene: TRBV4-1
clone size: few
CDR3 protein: CASSHPLGPPTSF
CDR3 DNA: TGCGCCAGCAGCCACCCCCTTGGGCCCCCAACCTCCTTC

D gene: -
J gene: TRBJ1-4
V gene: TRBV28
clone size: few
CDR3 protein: CASSLTGISEKLFF
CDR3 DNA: TGTGCCAGCAGTTTAACAGGGATCTCTGAAAAACTGTTTTTT

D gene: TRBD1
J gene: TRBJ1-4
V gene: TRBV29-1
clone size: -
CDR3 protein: CSVEGQSEKLFF
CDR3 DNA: TGCAGCGTTGAGGGACAGTCAGAAAAACTGTTTTTT

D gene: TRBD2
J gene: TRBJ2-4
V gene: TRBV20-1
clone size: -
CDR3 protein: CSARDLALAGVKDIQYF
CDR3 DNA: TGCAGTGCTAGAGATTTGGCGCTAGCGGGAGTAAAGGACATTCAGTACTTC

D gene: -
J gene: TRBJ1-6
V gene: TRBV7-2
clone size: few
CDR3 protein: CASSTGRALSPLHF
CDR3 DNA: TGTGCCAGCAGCACGGGACGAGCCTTGTCACCCCTCCACTTT

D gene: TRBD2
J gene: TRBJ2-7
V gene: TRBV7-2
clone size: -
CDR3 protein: CASSSGTSGNGEQYF
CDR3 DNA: TGTGCCAGCAGTTCCGGGACTAGCGGGAACGGCGAGCAGTACTTC

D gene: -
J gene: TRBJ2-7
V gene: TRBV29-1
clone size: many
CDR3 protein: CSVGVWGSEQYF
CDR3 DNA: TGCAGCGTTGGGGTTTGGGGATCCGAGCAGTACTTC

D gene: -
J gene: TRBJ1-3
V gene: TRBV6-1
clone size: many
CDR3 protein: CASSEGGGFSGNTIYF
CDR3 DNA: TGTGCCAGCAGTGAAGGGGGCGGTTTCTCTGGAAACACCATATATTTT

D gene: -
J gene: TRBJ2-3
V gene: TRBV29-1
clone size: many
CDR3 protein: CSGGTQSDTQYF
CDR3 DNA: TGCAGCGGGGGAACGCAATCAGATACGCAGTATTTT

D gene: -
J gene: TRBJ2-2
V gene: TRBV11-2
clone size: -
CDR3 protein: CASSLAAWSSGTGELFF
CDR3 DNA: TGTGCCAGCAGCTTAGCGGCCTGGTCAAGTGGCACCGGGGAGCTGTTTTTT

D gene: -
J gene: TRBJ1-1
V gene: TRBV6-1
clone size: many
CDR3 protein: CASGNREAFF
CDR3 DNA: TGTGCCAGCGGCAACAGGGAAGCTTTCTTT

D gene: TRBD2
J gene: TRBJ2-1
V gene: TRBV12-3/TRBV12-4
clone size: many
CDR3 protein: CASSLIAGEDEQFF
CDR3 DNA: TGTGCCAGCAGTTTAATAGCGGGAGAAGATGAGCAGTTCTTC

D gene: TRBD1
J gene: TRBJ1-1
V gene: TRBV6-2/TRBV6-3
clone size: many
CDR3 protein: CASQRGDREAFF
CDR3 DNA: TGTGCCAGCCAGCGTGGGGACAGGGAAGCTTTCTTT

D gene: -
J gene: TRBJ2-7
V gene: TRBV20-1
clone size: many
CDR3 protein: CSGATYEQYF
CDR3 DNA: TGCAGTGGGGCGACCTACGAGCAGTACTTC

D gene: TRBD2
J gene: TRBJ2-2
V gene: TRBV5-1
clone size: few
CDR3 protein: CASSPLRGGEELFF
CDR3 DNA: TGCGCCAGCAGCCCTCTTCGGGGGGGCGAGGAGCTGTTTTTT

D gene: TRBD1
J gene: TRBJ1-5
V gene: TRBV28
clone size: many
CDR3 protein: CASSFQDRGRVYSNQPQHF
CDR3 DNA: TGTGCCAGCAGTTTCCAGGACAGGGGTAGGGTTTATAGCAATCAGCCCCAGCATTTT

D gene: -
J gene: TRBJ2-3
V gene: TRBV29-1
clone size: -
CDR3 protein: CSVAGFRADTQYF
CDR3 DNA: TGCAGCGTTGCGGGATTCAGGGCAGATACGCAGTATTTT

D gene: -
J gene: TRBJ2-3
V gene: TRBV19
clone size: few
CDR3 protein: CASSTGYYVDTQYF
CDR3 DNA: TGTGCCAGTAGTACCGGCTACTACGTCGATACGCAGTATTTT

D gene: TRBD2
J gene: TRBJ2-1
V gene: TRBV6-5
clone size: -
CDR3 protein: CASSYEGTSGNEQFF
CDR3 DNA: TGTGCCAGCAGTTACGAAGGCACTAGCGGCAATGAGCAGTTCTTC

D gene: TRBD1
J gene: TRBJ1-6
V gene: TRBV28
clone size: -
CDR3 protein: CASSPGGTDNSPLHF
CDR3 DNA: TGTGCCAGCAGCCCAGGGGGAACTGATAATTCACCCCTCCACTTT

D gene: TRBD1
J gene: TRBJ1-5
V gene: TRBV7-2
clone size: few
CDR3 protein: CASSRGQGRDQPQHF
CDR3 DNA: TGTGCCAGCAGCCGGGGACAGGGGCGGGATCAGCCCCAGCATTTT

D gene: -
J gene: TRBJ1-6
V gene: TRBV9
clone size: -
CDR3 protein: CASSTGRQNSPLHF
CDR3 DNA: TGTGCCAGCAGCACGGGACGGCAAAATTCACCCCTCCACTTT

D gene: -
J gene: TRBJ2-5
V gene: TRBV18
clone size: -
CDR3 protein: CASSPSGAETQYF
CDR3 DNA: TGTGCCAGCTCACCCTCAGGGGCAGAGACCCAGTACTTC

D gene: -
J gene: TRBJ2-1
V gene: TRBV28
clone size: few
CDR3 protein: CASSSRGLYNEQFF
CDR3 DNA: TGTGCCAGCAGTTCGAGGGGCTTATACAATGAGCAGTTCTTC